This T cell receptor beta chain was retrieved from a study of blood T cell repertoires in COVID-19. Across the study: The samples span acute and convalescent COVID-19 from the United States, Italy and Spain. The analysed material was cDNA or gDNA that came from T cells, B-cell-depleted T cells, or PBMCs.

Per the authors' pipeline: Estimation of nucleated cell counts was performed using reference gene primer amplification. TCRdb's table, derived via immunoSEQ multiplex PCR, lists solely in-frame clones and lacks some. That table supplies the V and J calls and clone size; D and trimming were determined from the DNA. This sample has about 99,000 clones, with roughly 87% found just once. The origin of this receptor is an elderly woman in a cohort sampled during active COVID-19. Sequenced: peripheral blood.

CDR3 nucleotide sequence: TGCGCCAGCAGCTTGGACAGGGGGCGGTCTGGGGCCAACGTCCTGACTTTC. It codes for CASSLDRGRSGANVLTF. The genes are TRBV5-1 and TRBJ2-6, with TRBD1 matching 9 bases. V lost 0 bases, J lost 1 base, and 2 bases stayed unmatched. Germline loops: CDR1 SGHRS, CDR2 YFSETQ. The CDR3 is 17 residues long.